This TCR beta chain is from a study of neurological immune-mediated disorders. TCRdb re-called the 5' RACE reads with MiXCR, one entry per CDR3 protein. The sample includes roughly 34,000 distinct CDR3 sequences, 4% to 5.5% of them seen just once. CDR1 is MNHNS and CDR2 is SASEGT in the germline V gene. V dropped 5 bases and J dropped 11 bases, with 15 bases sitting between them. The CDR3 loop spans 12 amino acids. This clonotype was detected ten times or more. Libraries used 2 million unsorted PBMCs kept frozen in RNAlater. Material for sequencing was PBMCs. The sequence was collected from a man between 18 and 29 years old in good health. The rearrangement links TRBV6-1 to TRBJ1-1; D not certain. The CDR3 region is CASSSREGGAFF. CDR3 DNA sequence: TGTGCCAGCAGTTCCCGGGAAGGCGGGGCTTTCTTT.